One T cell receptor beta chain is described in this entry. Its antigen is unknown. These data come from a study of lymphopenia after photon versus proton radiotherapy. Assay: immunoSEQ multiplex PCR; the TCRdb copy retains only in-frame clones and omits some. The sample gives about 160,000 clones, approximately 91% of which show up once; around 5% is in the top ten. CDR1 is WNHNN, CDR2 SYGVQD, per germline (reference sequence). The CDR3 covers 15 residues. J lost 5 bases, V lost 6 bases, and 8 bases had no gene match. Regarding the study as a whole: Larger post-nadir TCR diversity loss correlated inversely with survival in deceased patients. Photon-treated patients lost naive T cells and TCR diversity; proton-treated stayed stable.

This specimen consisted of peripheral blood, obtained from a patient treated with photon-based radiotherapy. The chain combines TRBV10-1 with TRBJ2-1; 9 nucleotides line up with TRBD2. This TCR derives from a man aged 50 or older with gastric cancer. Written as DNA, the CDR3 is TGCGCCAGCAGGGCGACTAGCGGAACCAACAATGAGCAGTTCTTC. Translating it yields CASRATSGTNNEQFF.